Below, 3 T cell receptor beta chains from the same sample are listed, as sequenced in a study of CD8 T cells in Susac syndrome. Reverse transcription of about 0.5 to 1 ug RNA was carried out with random hexamers. One entry per CDR3 protein, called by TCRdb with MiXCR from the immunoSEQ multiplex PCR reads. Of around 280,000 distinct CDR3 sequences in the sample, about 88% were seen once. The sequenced material came from CD8+ T cells from PBMCs. The receptors stem from a human donor with multiple sclerosis.

The rearrangement uses TRBV27 and TRBJ2-7; 8 bases map to TRBD2. After removal of 2 bases from V and 2 bases from J, the junction contained 8 bases not matched to a gene. Per the germline V gene, CDR1 is MNHEY and CDR2 is SMNVEV (reference sequence). The CDR3 length is 16 residues. The CDR3 spells CASSLAKAGGPYEQYF. The CDR3 nucleotides read TGTGCCAGCAGTTTAGCGAAGGCGGGAGGACCCTACGAGCAGTACTTC.

The CDR3 DNA is TGTGCCAGCAGCAGGGACAGGGGGGAAAAACTGTTTTTT. It codes for CASSRDRGEKLFF. The V gene is TRBV21-1, the J gene TRBJ1-4; the D segment call TRBD1 is taken from the table without a DNA check. TRBV21-1 is a pseudogene. There are 13 residues in the CDR3.

The chain combines TRBV27 with TRBJ1-2; 7 bases map to TRBD1. Germline CDR1 reads MNHEY; CDR2 reads SMNVEV (reference sequence). CDR3 size: 14 residues. V lost 7 bases, J lost 6 bases, and 11 bases stayed unmatched. Here the CDR3 DNA reads TGTGCCAGCAAACTTGACAGGGACATCGATGGCTACACCTTC. Translated: CASKLDRDIDGYTF.